This record looks at one TCR beta chain sequence and its context. CDR3 length: 13 amino acids. Per the germline V gene, CDR1 is SGHKS and CDR2 is YYEKEE (reference sequence). Germline trimming cut 7 bases from V and 3 bases from J; bases unmatched to any gene: 5. This sample was included in a study of shared clonotypes between healthy human individuals. At the level of the study: Each donor's CD4 naive and CD4 memory cells filled three plates apiece, CD8 naive two, and CD8 memory one.

For sorted subsets, 150 to 200 ng DNA per replicate equaled 33,000 or so T cell genomes. Method: immunoSEQ multiplex PCR; TCRdb's copy keeps in-frame clones and lacks some. Of a few hundred thousand clones in the sample, around 86% were seen once. Only Caucasian adults living in Nashville, Tennessee made up the donor group. CD8 memory combined CD45RO+ cells with CCR7-negative CD45RA+ TemRA cells. The gene calls are TRBV5-5 and TRBJ2-3; 7 nucleotides align to TRBD2. This TCR was sampled from a young man in good health. Sequenced material: memory CD8+ T cells sorted from blood. Subset specified: CD45RO+ cells pooled with CCR7-negative TemRA cells. The CDR3: CASGTSVTDTQYF. The CDR3 DNA reads TGTGCCAGCGGCACTAGCGTTACAGATACGCAGTATTTT.